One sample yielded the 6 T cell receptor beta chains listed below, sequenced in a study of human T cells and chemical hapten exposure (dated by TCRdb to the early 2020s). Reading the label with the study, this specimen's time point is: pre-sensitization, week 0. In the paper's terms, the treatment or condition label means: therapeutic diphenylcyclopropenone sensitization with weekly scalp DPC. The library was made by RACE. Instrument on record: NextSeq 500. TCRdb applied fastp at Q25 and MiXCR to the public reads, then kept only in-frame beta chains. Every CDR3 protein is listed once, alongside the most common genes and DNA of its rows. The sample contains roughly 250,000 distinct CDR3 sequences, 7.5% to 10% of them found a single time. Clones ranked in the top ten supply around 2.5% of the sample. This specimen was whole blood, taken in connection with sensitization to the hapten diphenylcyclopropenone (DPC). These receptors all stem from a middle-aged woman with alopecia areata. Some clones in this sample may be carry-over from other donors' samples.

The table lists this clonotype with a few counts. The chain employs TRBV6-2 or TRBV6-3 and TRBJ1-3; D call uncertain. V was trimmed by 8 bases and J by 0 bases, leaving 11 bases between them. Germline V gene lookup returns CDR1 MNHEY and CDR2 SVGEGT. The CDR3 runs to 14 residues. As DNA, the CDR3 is TGTGCCAGCTTCGACTGGAGCTCTGGAAACACCATATATTTT. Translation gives CASFDWSSGNTIYF.

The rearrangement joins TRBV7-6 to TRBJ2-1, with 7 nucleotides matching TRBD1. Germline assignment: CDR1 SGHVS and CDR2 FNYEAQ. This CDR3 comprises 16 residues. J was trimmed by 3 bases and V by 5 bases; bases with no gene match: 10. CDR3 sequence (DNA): TGTGCCAGCAGCACCGCGACAGGGCCGAACTACAATGAGCAGTTCTTC. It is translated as CASSTATGPNYNEQFF.

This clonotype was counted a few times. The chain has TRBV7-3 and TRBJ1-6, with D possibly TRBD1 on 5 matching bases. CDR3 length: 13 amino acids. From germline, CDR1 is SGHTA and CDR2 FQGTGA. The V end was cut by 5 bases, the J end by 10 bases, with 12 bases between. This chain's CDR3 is CASSLGQGSPLHF. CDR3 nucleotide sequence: TGTGCCAGCAGCCTAGGACAAGGCTCACCCCTCCACTTT.

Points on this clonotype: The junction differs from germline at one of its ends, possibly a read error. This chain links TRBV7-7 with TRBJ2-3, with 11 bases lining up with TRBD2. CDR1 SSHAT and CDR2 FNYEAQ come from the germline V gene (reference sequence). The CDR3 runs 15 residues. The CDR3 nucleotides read TGTGCTAGCAGCACGGGACTAGCGGGCACAGATACGCAGTATTTT. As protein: CASSTGLAGTDTQYF.

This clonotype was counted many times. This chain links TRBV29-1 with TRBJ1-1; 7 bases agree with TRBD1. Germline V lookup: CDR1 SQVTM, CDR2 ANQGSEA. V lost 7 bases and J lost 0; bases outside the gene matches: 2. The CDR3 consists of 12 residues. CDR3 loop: CSAGQMNTEAFF. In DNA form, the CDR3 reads TGCAGCGCGGGACAGATGAACACTGAAGCTTTCTTT.

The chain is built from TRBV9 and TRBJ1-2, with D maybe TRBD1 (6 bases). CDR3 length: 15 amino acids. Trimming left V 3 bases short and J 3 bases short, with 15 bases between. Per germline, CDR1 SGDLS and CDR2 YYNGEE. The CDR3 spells CASSESRTDYYGYTF. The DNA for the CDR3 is TGTGCCAGCAGCGAGAGCCGGACAGACTACTATGGCTACACCTTC.